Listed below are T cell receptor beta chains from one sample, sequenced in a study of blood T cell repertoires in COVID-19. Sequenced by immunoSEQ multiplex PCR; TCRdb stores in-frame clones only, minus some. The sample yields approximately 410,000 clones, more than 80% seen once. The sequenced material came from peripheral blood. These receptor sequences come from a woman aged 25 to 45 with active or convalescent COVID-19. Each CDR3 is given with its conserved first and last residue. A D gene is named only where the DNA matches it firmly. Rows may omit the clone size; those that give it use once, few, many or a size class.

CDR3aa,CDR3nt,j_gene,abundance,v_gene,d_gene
CASSHGQGAGGELFF,TGCGCCAGCAGCCATGGACAGGGGGCGGGCGGGGAGCTGTTTTTT,TRBJ2-2,once,TRBV5-1,TRBD1
CASSYGQGLDEKLFF,TGTGCCAGCAGTTACGGGCAGGGGTTAGATGAAAAACTGTTTTTT,TRBJ1-4,-,TRBV6-6,-
CASSESLAGTDQFF,TGCGCCAGCAGTGAGTCGCTAGCGGGGACGGATCAGTTCTTC,TRBJ2-1,-,TRBV10-1,TRBD2
CASKPSSWDREGDTQYF,TGTGCCAGCAAACCCTCCTCTTGGGACAGGGAAGGAGATACGCAGTATTTT,TRBJ2-3,-,TRBV3-1/TRBV3-2,TRBD1
CASSRYTSGGTDTQYF,TGTGCCAGCAGCCGATACACTAGCGGGGGCACAGATACGCAGTATTTT,TRBJ2-3,-,TRBV6-9,TRBD2
CASSLRQEAAATNEKLFF,TGTGCCAGCAGCTTAAGACAGGAGGCCGCTGCAACTAATGAAAAACTGTTTTTT,TRBJ1-4,-,TRBV5-5,-
CASSPPPGTASFLNYGYTF,TGTGCCAGTAGTCCCCCTCCGGGGACAGCAAGCTTCCTAAACTATGGCTACACCTTC,TRBJ1-2,-,TRBV19,TRBD1
CASSWEAGTEAFF,TGTGCCAGCAGCTGGGAGGCGGGCACTGAAGCTTTCTTT,TRBJ1-1,few,TRBV5-5,-
CASSIGNSYEETQYF,TGTGCCAGTAGTATAGGTAACAGCTACGAAGAGACCCAGTACTTC,TRBJ2-5,-,TRBV19,-
CASSQGAQGETQYF,TGCGCCAGCAGCCAGGGGGCGCAGGGAGAGACCCAGTACTTC,TRBJ2-5,-,TRBV4-1,-
CASRTYNSPLHF,TGTGCCAGCAGGACTTATAATTCACCCCTCCACTTT,TRBJ1-6,-,TRBV6-5,-
CAWKLSDTQYF,TGTGCCTGGAAGCTGTCGGATACGCAGTATTTT,TRBJ2-3,-,TRBV30,-
CASSQVFQETQYF,TGCGCCAGCAGCCAAGTCTTCCAAGAGACCCAGTACTTC,TRBJ2-5,-,TRBV4-1,-
CATKTSGSVRELFF,TGTGCCACCAAAACTAGCGGGAGTGTCCGGGAGCTGTTTTTT,TRBJ2-2,-,TRBV15,TRBD2
CASSFTVSAGELFF,TGTGCCAGCAGCTTTACGGTTTCGGCCGGGGAGCTGTTTTTT,TRBJ2-2,-,TRBV11-2,-
CASSPIASNQPQHF,TGTGCCAGTAGCCCTATAGCGAGCAATCAGCCCCAGCATTTT,TRBJ1-5,-,TRBV19,-
CASSLAPGQSKGKQYF,TGTGCCAGCAGCTTAGCTCCGGGACAGAGCAAAGGAAAGCAGTACTTC,TRBJ2-7,few,TRBV7-9,TRBD1
CAWSGGGLPTQGQPQHF,TGTGCCTGGAGTGGAGGAGGGCTGCCAACCCAGGGTCAGCCCCAGCATTTT,TRBJ1-5,-,TRBV30,-
CASSFETGVRREQYF,TGTGCCAGCAGCTTCGAGACAGGGGTCCGCCGCGAGCAGTACTTC,TRBJ2-7,-,TRBV7-2,TRBD1